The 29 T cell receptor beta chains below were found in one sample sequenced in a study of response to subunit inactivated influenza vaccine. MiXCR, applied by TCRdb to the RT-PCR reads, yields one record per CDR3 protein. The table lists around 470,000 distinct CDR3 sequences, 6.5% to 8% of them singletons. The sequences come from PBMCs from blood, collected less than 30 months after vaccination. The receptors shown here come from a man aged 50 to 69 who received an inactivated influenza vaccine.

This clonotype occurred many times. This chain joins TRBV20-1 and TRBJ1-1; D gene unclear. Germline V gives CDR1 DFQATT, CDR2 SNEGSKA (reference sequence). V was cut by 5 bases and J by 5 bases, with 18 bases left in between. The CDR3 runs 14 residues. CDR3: CSALPASKRTEAFF. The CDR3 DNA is TGCAGTGCTCTCCCCGCTTCAAAGCGGACTGAAGCTTTCTTT.

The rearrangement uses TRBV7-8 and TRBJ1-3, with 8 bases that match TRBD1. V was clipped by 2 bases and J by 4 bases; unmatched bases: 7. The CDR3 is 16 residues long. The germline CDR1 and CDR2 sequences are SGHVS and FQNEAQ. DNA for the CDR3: TGTGCCAGCAGCTTAACGCGGACAGGGCAGGGAAACACCATATATTTT. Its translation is CASSLTRTGQGNTIYF.

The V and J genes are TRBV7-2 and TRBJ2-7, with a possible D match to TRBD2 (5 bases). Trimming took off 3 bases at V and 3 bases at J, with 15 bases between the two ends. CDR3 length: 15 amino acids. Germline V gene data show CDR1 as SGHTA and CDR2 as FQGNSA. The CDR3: CASSFYQLGSYEQYF. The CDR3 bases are TGTGCCAGCAGCTTCTATCAACTAGGAAGCTACGAGCAGTACTTC.

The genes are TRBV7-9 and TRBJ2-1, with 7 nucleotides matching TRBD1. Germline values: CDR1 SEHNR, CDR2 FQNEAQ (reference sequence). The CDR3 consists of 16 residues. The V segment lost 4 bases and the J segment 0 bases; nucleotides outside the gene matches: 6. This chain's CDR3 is CASSSTGVDSYNEQFF. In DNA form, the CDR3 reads TGTGCCAGCAGCTCAACAGGGGTAGACTCCTACAATGAGCAGTTCTTC.

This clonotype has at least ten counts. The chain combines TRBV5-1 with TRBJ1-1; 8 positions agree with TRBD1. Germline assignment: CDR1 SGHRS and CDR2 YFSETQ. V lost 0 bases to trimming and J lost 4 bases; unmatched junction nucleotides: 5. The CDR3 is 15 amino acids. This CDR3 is CASSLEAGGRTEAFF. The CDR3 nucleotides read TGCGCCAGCAGCTTGGAGGCAGGGGGCCGCACTGAAGCTTTCTTT.

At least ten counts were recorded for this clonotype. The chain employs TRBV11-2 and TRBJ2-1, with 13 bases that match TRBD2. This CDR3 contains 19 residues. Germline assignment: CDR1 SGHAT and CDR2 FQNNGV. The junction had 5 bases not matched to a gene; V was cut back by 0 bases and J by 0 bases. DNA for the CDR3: TGTGCCAGCAGCTTAGACGGGACTAGCGGGATGAGCTCCTACAATGAGCAGTTCTTC. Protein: CASSLDGTSGMSSYNEQFF.

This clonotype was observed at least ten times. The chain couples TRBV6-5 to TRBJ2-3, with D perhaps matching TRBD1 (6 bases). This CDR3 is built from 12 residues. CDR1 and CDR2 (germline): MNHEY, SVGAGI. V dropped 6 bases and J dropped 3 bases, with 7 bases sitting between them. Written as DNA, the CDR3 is TGTGCCAGCAGGACAGGTACAGATACGCAGTATTTT. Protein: CASRTGTDTQYF.

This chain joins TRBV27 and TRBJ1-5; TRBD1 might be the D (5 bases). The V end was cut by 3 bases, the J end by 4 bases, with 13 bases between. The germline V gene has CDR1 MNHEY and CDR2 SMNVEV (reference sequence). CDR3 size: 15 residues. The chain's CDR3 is CASSFSGGLNQPQHF. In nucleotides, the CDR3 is TGTGCCAGCAGTTTCAGCGGGGGATTAAATCAGCCCCAGCATTTT.

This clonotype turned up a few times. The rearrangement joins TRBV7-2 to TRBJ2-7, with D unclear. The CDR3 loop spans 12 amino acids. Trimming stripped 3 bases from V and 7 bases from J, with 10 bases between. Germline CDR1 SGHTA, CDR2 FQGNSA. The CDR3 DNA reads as TGTGCCAGCAGCTTTCTTCAGAGTGAGCAGTACTTC. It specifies CASSFLQSEQYF.

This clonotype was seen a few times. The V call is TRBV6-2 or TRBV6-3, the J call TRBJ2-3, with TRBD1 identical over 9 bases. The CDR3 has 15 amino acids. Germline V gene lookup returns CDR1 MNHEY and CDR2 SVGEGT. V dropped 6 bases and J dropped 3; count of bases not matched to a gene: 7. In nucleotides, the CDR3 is TGTGCCAGCAGCCCCCGGGACAGGGTAACAGATACGCAGTATTTT. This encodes CASSPRDRVTDTQYF.

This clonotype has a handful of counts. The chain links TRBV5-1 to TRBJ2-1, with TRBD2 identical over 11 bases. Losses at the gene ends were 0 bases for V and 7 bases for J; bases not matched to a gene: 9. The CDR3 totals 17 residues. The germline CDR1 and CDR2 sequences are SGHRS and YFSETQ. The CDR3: CASSLASIGLAGNEQFF. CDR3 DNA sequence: TGCGCCAGCAGCTTGGCCTCGATAGGACTAGCGGGTAATGAGCAGTTCTTC.

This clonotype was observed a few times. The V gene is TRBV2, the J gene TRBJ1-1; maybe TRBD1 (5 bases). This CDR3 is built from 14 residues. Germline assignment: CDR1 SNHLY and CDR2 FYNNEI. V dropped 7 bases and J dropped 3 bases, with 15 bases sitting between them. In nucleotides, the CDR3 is TGTGCCAGCACGCAGGGACTAGTTCACACTGAAGCTTTCTTT. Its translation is CASTQGLVHTEAFF.

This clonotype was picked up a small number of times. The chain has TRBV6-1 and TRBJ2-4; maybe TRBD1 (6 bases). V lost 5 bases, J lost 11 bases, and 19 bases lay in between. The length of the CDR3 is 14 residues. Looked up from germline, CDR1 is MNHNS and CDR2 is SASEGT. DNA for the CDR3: TGTGCCAGCAGTCAAGGTCCGGGACAAGACCTTCAGTACTTC. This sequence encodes CASSQGPGQDLQYF.

CDR3 in DNA: TGTGCCAGCAGCTTGGTAGCGGGGGGGCTCGAGCAGTACTTC. Translating gives CASSLVAGGLEQYF. The chain uses TRBV5-6 and TRBJ2-7; 11 bases are shared with TRBD2. Looked up from germline, CDR1 is SGHDT and CDR2 is YYEEEE. The CDR3 consists of 14 residues. V lost 0 bases, J lost 6 bases, and 2 bases stayed unmatched.

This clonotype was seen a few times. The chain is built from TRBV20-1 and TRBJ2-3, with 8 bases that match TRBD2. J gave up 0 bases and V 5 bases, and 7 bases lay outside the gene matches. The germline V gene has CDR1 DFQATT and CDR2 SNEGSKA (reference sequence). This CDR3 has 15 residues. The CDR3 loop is CSAWAGGLSTDTQYF. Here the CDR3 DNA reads TGCAGTGCTTGGGCGGGGGGCCTTAGCACAGATACGCAGTATTTT.

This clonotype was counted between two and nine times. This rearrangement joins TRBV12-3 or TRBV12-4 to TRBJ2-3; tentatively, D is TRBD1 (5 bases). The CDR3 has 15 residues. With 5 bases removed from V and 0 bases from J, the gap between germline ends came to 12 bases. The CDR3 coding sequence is TGTGCCAGCAGTCGACAGAGTTTTAGCACAGATACGCAGTATTTT. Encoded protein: CASSRQSFSTDTQYF.

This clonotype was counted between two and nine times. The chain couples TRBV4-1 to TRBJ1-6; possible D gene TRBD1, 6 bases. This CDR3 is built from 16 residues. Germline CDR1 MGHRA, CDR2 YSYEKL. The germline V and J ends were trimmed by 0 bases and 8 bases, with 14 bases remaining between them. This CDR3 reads CASSQEAGGVDSPLHF. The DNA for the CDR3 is TGCGCCAGCAGCCAAGAGGCGGGGGGCGTTGATTCACCCCTCCACTTT.

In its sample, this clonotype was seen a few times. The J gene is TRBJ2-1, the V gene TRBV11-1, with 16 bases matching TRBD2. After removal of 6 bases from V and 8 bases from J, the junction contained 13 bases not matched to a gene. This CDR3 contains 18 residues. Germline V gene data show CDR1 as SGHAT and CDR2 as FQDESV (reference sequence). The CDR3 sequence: CASSSGTSGGAIIDEQFF. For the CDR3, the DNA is TGTGCCAGCAGTTCCGGGACTAGCGGGGGGGCCATAATAGATGAGCAGTTCTTC.

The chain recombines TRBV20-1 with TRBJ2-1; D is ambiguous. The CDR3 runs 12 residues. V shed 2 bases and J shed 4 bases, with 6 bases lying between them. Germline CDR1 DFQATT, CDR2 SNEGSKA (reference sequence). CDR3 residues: CSARLTYNEQFF. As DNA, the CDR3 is TGCAGTGCTAGATTAACTTACAATGAGCAGTTCTTC.

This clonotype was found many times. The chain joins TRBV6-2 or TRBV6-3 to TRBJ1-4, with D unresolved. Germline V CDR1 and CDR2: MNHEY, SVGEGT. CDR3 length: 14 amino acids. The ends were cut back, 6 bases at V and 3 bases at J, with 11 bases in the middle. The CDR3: CASRPVGSNEKLFF. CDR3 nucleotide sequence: TGTGCCAGCAGGCCAGTGGGATCTAATGAAAAACTGTTTTTT.

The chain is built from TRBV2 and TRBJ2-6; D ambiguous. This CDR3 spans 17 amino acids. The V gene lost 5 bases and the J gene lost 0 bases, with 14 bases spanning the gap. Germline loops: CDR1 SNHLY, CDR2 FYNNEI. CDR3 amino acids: CASSPVSRFSGANVLTF. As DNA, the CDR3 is TGTGCCAGCAGTCCCGTGAGCCGGTTCTCTGGGGCCAACGTCCTGACTTTC.

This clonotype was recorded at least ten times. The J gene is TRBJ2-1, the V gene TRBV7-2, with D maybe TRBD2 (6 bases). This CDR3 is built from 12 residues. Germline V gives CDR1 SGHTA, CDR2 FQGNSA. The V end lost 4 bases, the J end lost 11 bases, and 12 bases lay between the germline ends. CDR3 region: CASSSSVKKQFF. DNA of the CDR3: TGTGCCAGCAGCTCTAGCGTAAAAAAGCAGTTCTTC.

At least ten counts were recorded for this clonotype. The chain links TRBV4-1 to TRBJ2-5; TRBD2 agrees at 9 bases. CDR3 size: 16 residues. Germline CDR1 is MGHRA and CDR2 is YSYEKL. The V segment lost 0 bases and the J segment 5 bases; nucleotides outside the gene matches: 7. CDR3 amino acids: CASSQDFGTSMETQYF. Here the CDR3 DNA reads TGCGCCAGCAGCCAAGATTTCGGGACTAGCATGGAGACCCAGTACTTC.

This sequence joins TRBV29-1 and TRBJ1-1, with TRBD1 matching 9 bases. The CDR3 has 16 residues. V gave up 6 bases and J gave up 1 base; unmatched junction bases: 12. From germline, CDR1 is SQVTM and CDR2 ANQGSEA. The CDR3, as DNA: TGCAGCGTGCAAACAGGGGGCGCCTCACGGAACACTGAAGCTTTCTTT. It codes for CSVQTGGASRNTEAFF. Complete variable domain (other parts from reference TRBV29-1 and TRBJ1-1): SAVISQKPSRDICQRGTSLTIQCQVDSQVTMMFWYRQQPGQSLTLIATANQGSEATYESGFVIDKFPISRPNLTFSTLTVSNMSPEDSSIYLCSVQTGGASRNTEAFFGQGTRLTVV.

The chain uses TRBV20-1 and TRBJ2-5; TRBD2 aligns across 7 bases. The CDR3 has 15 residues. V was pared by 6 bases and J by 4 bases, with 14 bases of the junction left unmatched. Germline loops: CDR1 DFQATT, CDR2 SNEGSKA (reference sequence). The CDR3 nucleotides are TGCAGTGCCCAGGACCCTCGGGGGGTTGGAGAGACCCAGTACTTC. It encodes CSAQDPRGVGETQYF.

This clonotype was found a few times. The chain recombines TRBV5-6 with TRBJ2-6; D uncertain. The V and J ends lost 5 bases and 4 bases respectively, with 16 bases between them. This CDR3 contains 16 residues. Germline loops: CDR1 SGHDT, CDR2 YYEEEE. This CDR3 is CASSPRWSSGANVLTF. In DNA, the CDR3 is TGTGCCAGCAGTCCCAGGTGGTCCTCCGGGGCCAACGTCCTGACTTTC.

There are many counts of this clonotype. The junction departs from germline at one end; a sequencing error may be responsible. The CDR3 DNA reads TGTGCCAGCAGCCCGGACTTCTACGAGCAGTACTTC. Amino acids: CASSPDFYEQYF. The chain links TRBV5-1 to TRBJ2-7; TRBD2 might be the D (5 bases). Germline CDR1 reads SGHRS; CDR2 reads YFSETQ. The CDR3 length is 12 residues.

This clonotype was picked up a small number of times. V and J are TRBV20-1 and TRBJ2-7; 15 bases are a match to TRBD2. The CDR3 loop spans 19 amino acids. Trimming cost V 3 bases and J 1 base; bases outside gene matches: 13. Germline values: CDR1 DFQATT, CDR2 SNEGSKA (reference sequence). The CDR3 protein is CSARPIPGTSGRSSYEQYF. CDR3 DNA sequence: TGCAGTGCTAGGCCAATTCCCGGGACTAGCGGGAGGTCTTCCTACGAGCAGTACTTC.

CDR3 amino acids: CASSYTGGAYNEQFF. In nucleotides, the CDR3 is TGTGCCAGCAGCTACACAGGGGGGGCCTACAATGAGCAGTTCTTC. The V gene is TRBV7-6, the J gene TRBJ2-1; possible D gene TRBD1, 8 bases. Trimming shortened V by 4 bases and J by 2 bases, and 12 bases separated the two germline ends. Germline assignment: CDR1 SGHVS and CDR2 FNYEAQ. CDR3 length: 15 residues.